These 9 T cell receptor beta chains share one sample of origin, sequenced in a study of T cell responses to AZD1222 COVID-19 vaccine. The assay was immunoSEQ multiplex PCR, and TCRdb's table has in-frame clones only and misses some. In the table there are approximately 75,000 clones, approximately 87% of which are singletons. Source: peripheral blood, taken 28 days after the second AZD1222 dose. Receptor source: an adult who received the AZD1222 COVID-19 vaccine.

The gene calls are TRBV7-3 and TRBJ1-1, with TRBD1 matching over 7 bases. The CDR3 has 13 amino acids. Trimming at V came to 5 bases and at J to 4 bases, leaving 4 bases not matched to a gene. Germline-derived CDR1 and CDR2 are SGHTA and FQGTGA. The CDR3 region has the DNA TGTGCCAGCAGCACTTCAGGGGGCACTGAAGCTTTCTTT. It codes for CASSTSGGTEAFF.

The table lists this clone with a few counts. Additional DNA sequences in this sample encode the identical CDR3. The V gene is TRBV27, the J gene TRBJ1-1; 8 bases are a match to TRBD1. The CDR3 runs to 14 residues. CDR1 MNHEY and CDR2 SMNVEV come from the germline V gene (reference sequence). V shed 7 bases and J 2 bases; nucleotides not matched to a gene: 6. CDR3 sequence reads: CASNRQGPNTEAFF. The CDR3 DNA reads as TGTGCCAGCAATAGACAGGGGCCTAACACTGAAGCTTTCTTT.

The CDR3 sequence: CASSLGAAETQYF. The CDR3 nucleotides read TGTGCCAGCAGTTTAGGGGCGGCGGAGACCCAGTACTTC. The rearrangement joins TRBV12-3 or TRBV12-4 to TRBJ2-5; D is undetermined. The CDR3 covers 13 residues. V was shortened by 1 base and J by 5 bases, with 8 bases between the two germline ends.

V gene TRBV7-8 combines with J gene TRBJ1-5; D is ambiguous. The CDR3 has 16 residues. Trimming cost V 1 base and J 3 bases, with 13 bases left between them. CDR1 and CDR2 from the germline V gene are SGHVS and FQNEAQ. CDR3 loop: CASSLVIPGANQPQHF. CDR3 in DNA: TGTGCCAGCAGCTTAGTGATTCCGGGAGCCAATCAGCCCCAGCATTTT.

The chain has TRBV7-9 and TRBJ1-3, with D hard to call. This CDR3 spans 15 amino acids. Germline V gene sequence: CDR1 SEHNR, CDR2 FQNEAQ (reference sequence). The V and J ends lost 5 bases and 0 bases respectively, with 11 bases between them. CDR3 sequence (DNA): TGTGCCAGCAGCCCTGGACGGGGCTCTGGAAACACCATATATTTT. Translation: CASSPGRGSGNTIYF.

The chain employs TRBV7-2 and TRBJ1-2; no clear D gene. The CDR3 length is 13 residues. V lost 7 bases and J 0 bases, leaving 9 bases between the germline ends. CDR1 is SGHTA, CDR2 FQGNSA, per germline. The CDR3 spells CASTPPSNYGYTF. The CDR3 bases are TGTGCCAGCACCCCCCCCTCTAACTATGGCTACACCTTC.

This clone was seen only once. This rearrangement joins TRBV7-9 to TRBJ1-1; D is unresolved. V dropped 10 bases and J dropped 1 base, with 13 bases sitting between them. CDR3 size: 13 residues. CDR1 and CDR2 from the germline V gene are SEHNR and FQNEAQ (reference sequence). CDR3 protein: CATSTHQNTEAFF. The CDR3, as DNA: TGTGCCACCTCAACCCACCAGAACACTGAAGCTTTCTTT.

This clone has only one observation. This chain uses TRBV5-1 with TRBJ1-1, with D uncertain. Germline CDR1 SGHRS, CDR2 YFSETQ. V lost 2 bases and J 1 base, leaving 9 bases between the germline ends. This CDR3 has 14 residues. The CDR3 reads CASSFTDGNTEAFF. DNA for the CDR3: TGCGCCAGCAGCTTTACCGACGGGAACACTGAAGCTTTCTTT. The complete variable domain, with remaining parts taken from reference TRBV5-1 and TRBJ1-1, reads KAGVTQTPRYLIKTRGQQVTLSCSPISGHRSVSWYQQTPGQGLQFLFEYFSETQRNKGNFPGRFSGRQFSNSRSEMNVSTLELGDSALYLCASSFTDGNTEAFFGQGTRLTVV.

This clone came up once. The chain joins TRBV3-1 (or the pseudogene TRBV3-2) to TRBJ1-1; D is possibly TRBD1 (5 bases). CDR3 length equals 13 residues. The V and J ends lost 6 bases and 1 base respectively, with 9 bases between them. Germline CDR1 and CDR2: LGHDT and YNNKEL (reference sequence). CDR3 region: CASRTDRNTEAFF. The CDR3, as DNA: TGTGCCAGCAGGACCGACAGGAACACTGAAGCTTTCTTT.